This T cell receptor beta chain was recorded in a study of beta chain features in type 1 diabetes. Study-wide results and caveats: All four CD4+ subsets from Type 1 diabetes patients carried moderately but significantly shorter TCRB CDR3s.

There are a few counts of this clone. Its antigen is still unknown. Sequencing targeted expressed TCRB transcripts, as all isolated RNA had been reverse transcribed. Generated by immunoSEQ multiplex PCR, the TCRdb table keeps only in-frame clones and is missing some. The table includes over 120,000 clones, around 13% detected once. This sequence was found in a man aged 18-30 years with type 1 diabetes. The sequenced sample consisted of central memory CD4+ T cells from blood.

CDR3 coding DNA: TGTGCCAGCAGTCGTAGCGAGAACACTGAAGCTTTCTTT. This encodes CASSRSENTEAFF. The chain has TRBV25-1 and TRBJ1-1; D unclear. V was cut by 5 bases and J by 1 base, with 8 bases left in between. The CDR3 consists of 13 residues. In germline, CDR1 is MGHDK, CDR2 SYGVNS.